Below are 21 T cell receptor beta chains sequenced from a single sample in a study of neurological immune-mediated disorders (dated by TCRdb to 2018 to 2020). The library was built by means of 5' RACE. Sequencing was carried out with an Illumina HiSeq 2500. TCRdb passed the public sequencing reads through fastp at Q25 and MiXCR, retaining productive beta sequences. Rows merge per CDR3 protein into single entries with the most common DNA and genes. In all, the sample holds 59,000 or so distinct CDR3 sequences, and approximately 11% of those were seen once. Roughly 10% of the sample lies in the top ten. The sequenced material came from PBMCs. These receptors were taken from a woman aged 60-70 years with HTLV-1-associated myelopathy (HAM/TSP).

This clonotype was counted between two and nine times. J is TRBJ2-1 and V is TRBV4-2, with D possibly TRBD2 on 5 matching bases. The germline CDR1 and CDR2 sequences are LGHNA and YNFKEQ. With 4 bases removed from V and 3 bases from J, the gap between germline ends came to 7 bases. CDR3 length equals 13 residues. This CDR3 reads CASSPRDYNEQFF. The CDR3 coding sequence is TGTGCCAGCAGCCCCCGGGACTACAATGAGCAGTTCTTC.

This clonotype was detected many times. The chain joins TRBV20-1 to TRBJ2-1; tentatively, D is TRBD2 (6 bases). The CDR3 covers 14 residues. Between the trimmed V and J ends, which lost 0 bases and 3 bases, there was a span of 9 bases. CDR1 DFQATT and CDR2 SNEGSKA come from the germline V gene (reference sequence). The CDR3 bases are TGCAGTGCTAGAGACCAGACTAGCTACAATGAGCAGTTCTTC. It encodes CSARDQTSYNEQFF.

This clonotype was seen at least ten times. CDR3: CASSLARGGDTEAFF. CDR3 DNA sequence: TGTGCCAGCAGCTTAGCCCGAGGTGGGGACACTGAAGCTTTCTTT. The chain joins TRBV7-9 to TRBJ1-1; D not resolved. This CDR3 is 15 amino acids long. Trimming shortened V by 0 bases and J by 3 bases, and 11 bases separated the two germline ends. The V gene's germline CDR1 is SEHNR and CDR2 FQNEAQ (reference sequence).

The sample holds many counts of this clonotype. The chain combines TRBV20-1 with TRBJ2-2; D is uncertain. With 4 bases removed from V and 1 base from J, the gap between germline ends came to 13 bases. Per germline, CDR1 DFQATT and CDR2 SNEGSKA (reference sequence). The CDR3 runs to 15 residues. The CDR3 DNA follows: TGCAGTGCTAAAGACTCACAACGGAACACCGGGGAGCTGTTTTTT. Translating gives CSAKDSQRNTGELFF.

This clonotype showed up many times. This chain joins TRBV7-2 and TRBJ1-5; D perhaps matches TRBD1 (6 bases). CDR3 size: 14 residues. The germline gives CDR1 SGHTA, CDR2 FQGNSA. Trimming removed 5 bases at V and 4 bases at J, with 12 bases between. The CDR3 DNA sequence: TGTGCCAGCAGCAGAACAGGGACGAATCAGCCCCAGCATTTT. It encodes CASSRTGTNQPQHF. Supplemented by reference TRBV7-2 and TRBJ1-5, the full variable domain reads GAGVSQSPSNKVTEKGKDVELRCDPISGHTALYWYRQSLGQGLEFLIYFQGNSAPDKSGLPSDRFSAERTGGSVSTLTIQRTQQEDSAVYLCASSRTGTNQPQHFGDGTRLSIL.

This clonotype was counted at least ten times. This sequence joins TRBV12-3 or TRBV12-4 and TRBJ2-6; 7 nucleotides align to TRBD2. V lost 10 bases and J lost 0; bases outside the gene matches: 6. The CDR3 runs to 15 residues. The CDR3 protein is CATLRDYSGANVLTF. CDR3 DNA: TGTGCCACCCTTCGGGACTACTCTGGGGCCAACGTCCTGACTTTC.

This clonotype showed up many times. This chain connects TRBV20-1 to TRBJ2-7; the match to TRBD2 covers 10 bases. The ends lost 3 bases at V and 4 bases at J; junction bases unmatched: 9. The germline CDR1 and CDR2 sequences are DFQATT and SNEGSKA (reference sequence). CDR3 length: 15 amino acids. The CDR3 reads CSARDTGTSAYEQYF. The CDR3 DNA is TGCAGTGCTAGGGATACCGGGACTAGCGCGTACGAGCAGTACTTC.

At least ten counts were recorded for this clonotype. V usage is TRBV20-1 and J usage is TRBJ2-1; 9 nucleotides agree with TRBD2. CDR1 is DFQATT and CDR2 is SNEGSKA in the germline V gene (reference sequence). This CDR3 spans 12 amino acids. The junction had 2 bases not matched to a gene; V was cut back by 5 bases and J by 6 bases. The CDR3: CSAGGLANEQFF. The CDR3 nucleotides read TGCAGTGCTGGGGGACTAGCCAATGAGCAGTTCTTC.

This clonotype was seen at least ten times. The V gene is TRBV7-6, the J gene TRBJ2-7, with TRBD2 matching 7 bases. The CDR3 extends over 14 amino acids. V gave up 2 bases and J gave up 5 bases; unmatched junction bases: 6. Germline V gene lookup returns CDR1 SGHVS and CDR2 FNYEAQ. The CDR3 nucleotides are TGTGCCAGCAGCTTAAAGCGGGACTGGGACGAGCAGTACTTC. Amino acid sequence: CASSLKRDWDEQYF.

Only a few counts were recorded for this clonotype. This chain connects TRBV6-2 or TRBV6-3 to TRBJ2-1, with D perhaps being TRBD1 or TRBD2 (6 bases each). CDR1 is MNHEY, CDR2 SVGEGT, per germline. Trimming removed 8 bases at V and 13 bases at J, with 21 bases between. This CDR3 has 13 amino acids. CDR3 in amino acids: CASRDNRWRAQFF. Here the CDR3 DNA reads TGTGCCAGCCGGGACAATAGGTGGAGGGCCCAGTTCTTC.

A few counts support this clonotype. The chain joins TRBV6-5 to TRBJ1-1, with D perhaps matching TRBD1 (6 bases). Per germline, CDR1 MNHEY and CDR2 SVGAGI. V shed 5 bases and J shed 0 bases, with 13 bases lying between them. The CDR3 loop spans 15 amino acids. CDR3 coding DNA: TGTGCCAGCAGTCCACGGTGGGACATGAACACTGAAGCTTTCTTT. Encoded protein: CASSPRWDMNTEAFF.

This clonotype appeared a few times. The chain joins TRBV6-1 to TRBJ1-1; maybe TRBD1 (5 bases). This CDR3 comprises 13 residues. The germline gives CDR1 MNHNS, CDR2 SASEGT. Trimming cost V 0 bases and J 6 bases, with 8 bases left between them. In DNA, the CDR3 is TGTGCCAGCAGTGAAGCGAGGGGCGCTGAAGCTTTCTTT. Protein sequence: CASSEARGAEAFF.

There are many counts of this clonotype. The chain employs TRBV7-9 and TRBJ2-1, with 10 bases that match TRBD1. J gave up 5 bases and V 4 bases, and 8 bases lay outside the gene matches. The germline CDR1 and CDR2 sequences are SEHNR and FQNEAQ (reference sequence). The CDR3 is 16 residues long. The CDR3 spells CASSWGDRGADNEQFF. The CDR3 region has the DNA TGTGCCAGCAGCTGGGGGGACAGGGGCGCAGACAATGAGCAGTTCTTC. Drawing the rest from reference TRBV7-9 and TRBJ2-1, the complete variable domain is DTGVSQNPRHKITKRGQNVTFRCDPISEHNRLYWYRQTLGQGPEFLTYFQNEAQLEKSRLLSDRFSAERPKGSFSTLEIQRTEQGDSAMYLCASSWGDRGADNEQFFGPGTRLTVL.

In its sample, this clonotype was seen many times. V and J are TRBV7-2 and TRBJ1-1; D unclear. V shed 5 bases and J shed 2 bases, with 12 bases lying between them. Germline CDR1 reads SGHTA; CDR2 reads FQGNSA. This CDR3 comprises 14 residues. The CDR3 DNA reads TGTGCCAGCAGCCAGTACGGTCCAAACACTGAAGCTTTCTTT. Translating it yields CASSQYGPNTEAFF.

There are many counts of this clonotype. DNA of the CDR3: TGTGCCAGCAGCTTTGGGACTAGCGGGAGGCCCAAAAACATTCAGTACTTC. As protein: CASSFGTSGRPKNIQYF. This chain joins TRBV7-6 and TRBJ2-4; 15 bases line up with TRBD2. J gave up 2 bases and V 3 bases, and 2 bases lay outside the gene matches. The CDR3 loop spans 17 amino acids. Germline CDR1 SGHVS, CDR2 FNYEAQ.

There are many counts of this clonotype. The chain employs TRBV5-1 and TRBJ2-7; D remains ambiguous. Germline-derived CDR1 and CDR2 are SGHRS and YFSETQ. The V end lost 0 bases, the J end lost 3 bases, and 7 bases lay between the germline ends. The CDR3 totals 13 residues. This chain's CDR3 is CASSLEQYYEQYF. For the CDR3, the DNA is TGCGCCAGCAGCTTGGAACAGTACTACGAGCAGTACTTC. The full variable domain, rest sourced from reference TRBV5-1 and TRBJ2-7, is KAGVTQTPRYLIKTRGQQVTLSCSPISGHRSVSWYQQTPGQGLQFLFEYFSETQRNKGNFPGRFSGRQFSNSRSEMNVSTLELGDSALYLCASSLEQYYEQYFGPGTRLTVT.

The chain employs TRBV10-3 and TRBJ1-2; D might be TRBD1 (5 bases). Trimming left V 0 bases short and J 9 bases short, with 20 bases between. The CDR3 totals 16 residues. The V gene's germline CDR1 is ENHRY and CDR2 SYGVKD. CDR3 in amino acids: CAISESPGASNHCYTF. The CDR3 bases are TGTGCCATCAGTGAGTCACCCGGGGCGTCTAACCATTGCTACACCTTC.

This clonotype has ten or more counts. The rearrangement joins TRBV9 to TRBJ2-1, with D uncertain. The CDR3 is 13 residues long. Germline-derived CDR1 and CDR2 are SGDLS and YYNGEE. V was pared by 4 bases and J by 2 bases, with 7 bases between. The CDR3 region is CASSQTPYNEQFF. In DNA form, the CDR3 reads TGTGCCAGCAGCCAGACCCCCTACAATGAGCAGTTCTTC.

Ten or more counts support this clonotype. V is TRBV20-1 and J is TRBJ2-2; possibly TRBD2 for D (5 bases). V lost 4 bases and J lost 2, with 8 bases in between. The CDR3 has 13 residues. Germline V CDR1 and CDR2: DFQATT, SNEGSKA (reference sequence). This CDR3 is CSAKTSNTGELFF. The CDR3 nucleotides are TGCAGTGCTAAAACTAGTAACACCGGGGAGCTGTTTTTT.

This clonotype was seen ten or more times. The chain recombines TRBV20-1 with TRBJ2-1, with 10 bases lining up with TRBD2. Germline V gene sequence: CDR1 DFQATT, CDR2 SNEGSKA (reference sequence). V lost 4 bases and J lost 1; bases outside the gene matches: 10. The CDR3 has 17 residues. CDR3 loop: CSATSGSLNSSYNEQFF. The CDR3 DNA sequence: TGCAGTGCTACTAGCGGGAGCCTCAATTCTTCCTACAATGAGCAGTTCTTC.

This clonotype was counted ten times or more. V gene TRBV25-1 combines with J gene TRBJ2-1; D is perhaps TRBD2 (6 bases). This CDR3 has 13 residues. In germline, CDR1 is MGHDK, CDR2 SYGVNS. With 7 bases removed from V and 2 bases from J, the gap between germline ends came to 9 bases. CDR3 nucleotides: TGTGCCAGCAAACTAGCAGCCTACAATGAGCAGTTCTTC. Amino acid sequence: CASKLAAYNEQFF.